Listed below are T cell receptor beta chains from one sample, sequenced in a study of T cells in Graves' hyperthyroidism and ophthalmopathy. TCRdb reprocessed the multiplex PCR reads via MiXCR and lists one record per CDR3 protein. The table includes 400,000 to 550,000 distinct CDR3 sequences, around a quarter detected once. Sequencing was carried out using blood. Receptors originate from a woman in her twenties or thirties with Graves' ophthalmopathy. Each CDR3 is given with its conserved first and last residue. Fields, in order: J gene, clone size, D gene, V gene, CDR3 DNA, CDR3 protein. D genes are given only for firm matches. Expanded clones are given a class, and other clones once, few, many or no size at all.

>TRBJ1-1|.|TRBD1|TRBV20-1
TGCAGTGCTAGAAACAGGGGGCTGAACACTGAAGCTTTCTTT
CSARNRGLNTEAFF
>TRBJ2-5|many|TRBD2|TRBV9
TGTGCCAGCAGCCTTGTTAGCGGGGGTTTCGAGACCCAGTACTTC
CASSLVSGGFETQYF
>TRBJ2-7|many|TRBD1|TRBV10-3
TGTGCCATCAGCAACCTAGGGACAGGGGGCGAGCAGTACTTC
CAISNLGTGGEQYF
>TRBJ1-5|.|.|TRBV6-5
TGTGCCAGCAGTTACGGGGGCGCGAGCAATCAGCCCCAGCATTTT
CASSYGGASNQPQHF
>TRBJ1-2|few|.|TRBV2
TGTGCCAGCAGTGCCCGGGCCGTAAACTATGGCTACACCTTC
CASSARAVNYGYTF
>TRBJ2-7|many|TRBD2|TRBV6-1
TGTGCCAGCAGGACTAGCGGGAGGTTCTACGAGCAGTACTTC
CASRTSGRFYEQYF
>TRBJ1-2|many|.|TRBV12-3/TRBV12-4
TGTGCCAGCAGTTTAGAGGACCGAGGCTACACCTTC
CASSLEDRGYTF
>TRBJ1-2|many|TRBD1|TRBV25-1
TGTGCCAGCAGCCCTACATTTCTGGGACAGCAACTTTCGAATGGCTACACCTTC
CASSPTFLGQQLSNGYTF
>TRBJ1-2|few|.|TRBV7-9
TGTGCCAGCAGCCCCTCGAATCCCAACTATGGCTACACCTTC
CASSPSNPNYGYTF
>TRBJ2-7|many|TRBD1|TRBV6-1
TGTGCCAGCAAAGACAGGGTAGGCTACGAGCAGTACTTC
CASKDRVGYEQYF
>TRBJ1-1|.|.|TRBV7-8
TGTACCAGCAGCTTAGCCTGTAGTGGGGGAAGAACTGAAGCTTTCTTT
CTSSLACSGGRTEAFF
>TRBJ2-2|.|TRBD2|TRBV29-1
TGCAGCGTTGCGGGGCTAGCGGGGGGGCGCACCGGGGAGCTGTTTTTT
CSVAGLAGGRTGELFF
>TRBJ2-7|many|.|TRBV11-2
TGTGCCAGCAGCTTAGATAGGGAACCCTGGAGGCTCTACGAGCAGTACTTC
CASSLDREPWRLYEQYF
>TRBJ2-5|many|TRBD2|TRBV12-3/TRBV12-4
TGTGCCAGCAGTCTAACCGGGACTAGCGGGGAGACCCAGTACTTC
CASSLTGTSGETQYF
>TRBJ1-2|many|TRBD1|TRBV24-1
TGTGCCACCAGTGAGCCGGGGACAGATGGGCCTTATGGCTACACCTTC
CATSEPGTDGPYGYTF
>TRBJ1-2|.|.|TRBV6-1
TGTGCCAGCAGTGAAGCGTCAGGAACCCCGCCTCGACCTGCCTATGGCTACACCTTC
CASSEASGTPPRPAYGYTF
>TRBJ1-1|many|.|TRBV7-3
TGTGCCAGCAGCTCATACAGGATCATGAACACTGAAGCTTTCTTT
CASSSYRIMNTEAFF
>TRBJ1-5|.|.|TRBV12-3/TRBV12-4
TGTGCCAGCAGTTATAGCCAATACAATCAGCCCCAGCATTTT
CASSYSQYNQPQHF
>TRBJ1-2|few|TRBD1|TRBV12-3/TRBV12-4
TGTGCCAGCAGTCCGAGGACAGGGGTGCATGGCTACACCTTC
CASSPRTGVHGYTF
>TRBJ1-2|many|.|TRBV12-3/TRBV12-4
TGTGCCAGCAGTTCGGGCGGAGGATACTATGGCTACACCTTC
CASSSGGGYYGYTF
>TRBJ1-2|few|TRBD1|TRBV25-1
TGTGCCAGCAGTGGCCTACGACAGGGTTCCTATGGCTACACCTTC
CASSGLRQGSYGYTF
>TRBJ2-4|many|.|TRBV7-2
TGTGCCAGCAGCTTAAGGGCAGTGGCCAAAAACATTCAGTACTTC
CASSLRAVAKNIQYF
>TRBJ2-2|.|.|TRBV12-3/TRBV12-4
TGTGCCAGCACCCTGAGCGCGGACACCGGGGAGCTGTTTTTT
CASTLSADTGELFF
>TRBJ1-2|many|.|TRBV19
TGTGCCAGTAGTATCGGCAGGGTTAACTATGGCTACACCTTC
CASSIGRVNYGYTF
>TRBJ1-1|few|TRBD1|TRBV28
TGTGCCAGCAGTCCCGGTGGGCAGGGGGCGACTCGGAACACTGAAGCTTTCTTT
CASSPGGQGATRNTEAFF
>TRBJ1-5|many|.|TRBV19
TGTGCCAGTAGTGTCTCGCGTGGCAATCAGCCCCAGCATTTT
CASSVSRGNQPQHF
>TRBJ1-5|many|.|TRBV20-1
TGCAGTGCTCCCAGACAAGACGACAATCAGCCCCAGCATTTT
CSAPRQDDNQPQHF
>TRBJ2-3|few|TRBD2|TRBV12-3/TRBV12-4
TGTGCCAGCAGCTCCGGGACTATCCTCACAGATACGCAGTATTTT
CASSSGTILTDTQYF
>TRBJ1-3|few|.|TRBV11-2
TGTGCCAGCAGCTTACCGAAAAATACTGGAAACACCATATATTTT
CASSLPKNTGNTIYF
>TRBJ2-7|few|.|TRBV7-2
TGTGCCAGCAGCTACAGGACTGTACGCTCCTACGAGCAGTACTTC
CASSYRTVRSYEQYF
>TRBJ2-7|few|.|TRBV6-4
TGTGCCAGCAGTGAATTTTTTGGCGAGCAGTACTTC
CASSEFFGEQYF
>TRBJ2-7|once|.|TRBV12-3/TRBV12-4
TGTGCCAGCAGTCCCCACCAAGCGGCGACCTACGAGCAGTACTTC
CASSPHQAATYEQYF
>TRBJ2-7|.|.|TRBV28
TGTGCCAGCAGTTTAACTACGGGAACCTACGAGCAGTACTTC
CASSLTTGTYEQYF
>TRBJ2-6|few|.|TRBV4-2
TGTGCCAGCAGCCCCGGAGATCGCCCGCGGCCCATCTCTGGGGCCAACGTCCTGACTTTC
CASSPGDRPRPISGANVLTF
>TRBJ1-5|.|TRBD1|TRBV7-9
TGTGCCAGCAGCTTAGAAGGGGGCAATGGGCCCCAGCATTTT
CASSLEGGNGPQHF
>TRBJ1-5|.|.|TRBV24-1
TGTGCCACCAGTGGAGAGGGCGTTGGCAATCAGCCCCAGCATTTT
CATSGEGVGNQPQHF
>TRBJ2-7|many|.|TRBV6-2/TRBV6-3
TGTGCCAGCAGTTACGCGTGGTACGAGCAGTACTTC
CASSYAWYEQYF
>TRBJ2-5|many|TRBD1|TRBV25-1
TGTGCCAGCAGTGAACTATGGGACAGGGAAGAGACCCAGTACTTC
CASSELWDREETQYF
>TRBJ2-5|few|TRBD2|TRBV28
TGTGCCAGCGGCGGGAGCGAGTACTGGGAGGGGACCCAGTACTTC
CASGGSEYWEGTQYF
>TRBJ2-2|few|.|TRBV29-1
TGCAGCGTTGATGTGTTAGACGGGGAGCTGTTTTTT
CSVDVLDGELFF
>TRBJ1-5|few|.|TRBV28
TGTGCCAGCGACGCGGGGGGCCTCAATCAGCCCCAGCATTTT
CASDAGGLNQPQHF
>TRBJ1-1|many|TRBD1|TRBV10-3
TGTGCCATCAGTGAGGCGGACAGGGGAAGCGGGACTGAAGCTTTCTTT
CAISEADRGSGTEAFF
>TRBJ1-1|.|.|TRBV6-1
TGTGCCAGCAGGACGGGAAGCAGGGGGAACACTGAAGCTTTCTTT
CASRTGSRGNTEAFF
>TRBJ1-1|.|.|TRBV7-2
TGTGCCAGCAGCCCGAGGGGGGTTAGTTATGCTGAAGCTTTCTTT
CASSPRGVSYAEAFF
>TRBJ1-1|few|TRBD1|TRBV29-1
TGCAGCGTTGCGGCGAAAACGCGACAGGGAGGAACTGAAGCTTTCTTT
CSVAAKTRQGGTEAFF
>TRBJ1-2|many|.|TRBV28
TGTGCCAGCAGTCGAAAGGGCGTAGGGTACTATGGCTACACCTTC
CASSRKGVGYYGYTF
>TRBJ1-1|many|.|TRBV29-1
TGCAGCGTGTCCGGGAGTGAAGCTTTCTTT
CSVSGSEAFF
>TRBJ2-7|many|.|TRBV7-8
TGTGCCAGCAGACCCGCGGCCCCCGCAATCTCCTACGAGCAGTACTTC
CASRPAAPAISYEQYF
>TRBJ1-2|.|.|TRBV2
TGTGCCAGCAGCACCGACCGACAGCGCAACTATGGCTACACCTTC
CASSTDRQRNYGYTF
>TRBJ2-7|many|TRBD1|TRBV5-1
TGCGCCAGCAGCTTTACAGGGGAAGGTGAGCAGTACTTC
CASSFTGEGEQYF
>TRBJ2-2|few|.|TRBV7-2
TGTGCCAGCAGCTTAGCATGGACAGAAAACACCGGGGAGCTGTTTTTT
CASSLAWTENTGELFF
>TRBJ1-6|.|.|TRBV5-1
TGCGCCAGCAGCTTAGGGTGGGGACCGCTAAATGATTCACCCCTCCACTTT
CASSLGWGPLNDSPLHF
>TRBJ1-3|.|.|TRBV15
TGTGCCACCAGCAGAACTCCGGGGGGAGGAAACACCATATATTTT
CATSRTPGGGNTIYF
>TRBJ2-2|many|.|TRBV9
TGTGCCAGCAGCGTAGGGGAGAGCAGTCTCAGGGACACCGGGGAGCTGTTTTTT
CASSVGESSLRDTGELFF
>TRBJ1-1|many|.|TRBV29-1
TGCAGCGTCCCTCCACGGGACTTGAACACTGAAGCTTTCTTT
CSVPPRDLNTEAFF